This T cell receptor beta chain was sequenced for a study of blood T cell repertoires in COVID-19. Across the study: T cells, B-cell-depleted T cells, or PBMCs supplied cDNA or gDNA.

Clinical history as reported by participants underpinned cohort assignment. Assay: immunoSEQ multiplex PCR; the TCRdb copy retains only in-frame clones and omits some. The data contain 45,000 to 60,000 clones, approximately 78% of them seen just once; the ten biggest clones take up approximately 5%. The CDR3 covers 15 residues. Germline-derived CDR1 and CDR2 are SGHVS and FNYEAQ. V gave up 4 bases and J gave up 2 bases; unmatched junction bases: 3. The rearrangement uses TRBV7-6 and TRBJ1-4, with 8 bases fitting TRBD1. The source is a woman aged 45-59 years with acute COVID-19. Material for sequencing was PBMCs or T cells enriched from blood (not recorded which). CDR3 amino acids: CASSWRTGTNEKLFF. The CDR3 coding sequence is TGTGCCAGCAGCTGGCGGACAGGGACTAATGAAAAACTGTTTTTT.